This T cell receptor (beta chain) is drawn from a study of blood T cell repertoires in COVID-19. Only in-frame clones appear in the TCRdb table, and some are missing; sequencing was by immunoSEQ multiplex PCR. This sample has roughly 200,000 clones; about 87% occur once, and the top ten carry just over 2.5%. V was pared by 5 bases and J by 4 bases, with 11 bases between. The CDR3 consists of 13 residues. CDR1 is MNHEY and CDR2 is SVGAGI in the germline V gene. This receptor was obtained from a woman in her twenties or thirties who had recovered from COVID-19. Sequenced sample: PBMCs or T cells enriched from blood (not recorded which). This chain uses TRBV6-5 with TRBJ1-1; D is unclear. In nucleotides, the CDR3 is TGTGCCAGCAGTCTTCGGCGGGGCACTGAAGCTTTCTTT. Translation gives CASSLRRGTEAFF.